The following is a TCR beta chain sequence with its context. This CDR3 has 12 amino acids. The V gene lost 4 bases and the J gene lost 12 bases, with 14 bases spanning the gap. Looked up from germline, CDR1 is SGHDT and CDR2 is YYEEEE. The entry originates in a study of T cells in Graves' hyperthyroidism and ophthalmopathy. Uncontrolled infection, other autoimmune disease, pregnancy or lactation disqualified patients from enrolment. The TCR beta CDR3 regions underwent amplification using RNA transcripts as the source. RT-PCR in the first round (using the HTBI primer set) targeted the TCR CDR3. TCRdb processed the multiplex PCR reads anew with MiXCR; each CDR3 protein has one entry. This table holds 660,000 or so distinct CDR3 sequences, around 21% found once.

The chain joins TRBV5-6 to TRBJ2-1; D not certain. The source of this sequence is a man aged 25 to 40 with Graves' ophthalmopathy. The sequenced sample was blood. DNA of the CDR3: TGTGCCAGCAGCCAATCCTTAAACATGCAGTTCTTC. Translated, it gives CASSQSLNMQFF. Based on the CDR3 plus reference TRBV5-6 and TRBJ2-1, the full variable domain is DAGVTQSPTHLIKTRGQQVTLRCSPKSGHDTVSWYQQALGQGPQFIFQYYEEEERQRGNFPDRFSGHQFPNYSSELNVNALLLGDSALYLCASSQSLNMQFFGPGTRLTVL.